The clone carrying this T cell receptor beta chain was detected only a few times. Antigen: not known. TCRdb recomputed calls from the reads with MiXCR, one row per CDR3 protein. Here the sample spans 650,000 to 850,000 distinct CDR3 sequences, 29% being singletons. The sample originates from a study of T cell repertoires in cytomegalovirus infection. The wider study: Well-studied HLA-B-restricted CMV epitopes were used in the study alongside recently identified HLA-C-restricted ones. Indications came from public TCR beta signatures; they pointed to CMV infection and to a matching HLA type. Notes on the study in general: CMV carriers with the relevant HLA were identified by cumulative public TCR beta family frequency. Clonotypes of TCR beta that were HLA-C-restricted and CMV-specific dominated the ex vivo response.

This TCR was sampled from a human donor in good health (CMV status not recorded). Some clones in this sample may be carry-over from other donors' samples. The sample here was cultured CD8+ T cells from PBMCs, taken from culture after CMV antigen stimulation.

CDR3 bases: TGTGCCAGCAGCTTAATCCGGGGGGGGAAGAACACTGAAGCTTTCTTT. This encodes CASSLIRGGKNTEAFF. V usage is TRBV7-3 and J usage is TRBJ1-1; maybe TRBD1 (5 bases). The germline V and J ends were trimmed by 1 base and 1 base, with 13 bases remaining between them. The germline V gene encodes CDR1 SGHTA and CDR2 FQGTGA. The length of the CDR3 is 16 residues. The whole variable domain, filled in from reference TRBV7-3 and TRBJ1-1, reads GAGVSQTPSNKVTEKGKYVELRCDPISGHTALYWYRQSLGQGPEFLIYFQGTGAADDSGLPNDRFFAVRPEGSVSTLKIQRTERGDSAVYLCASSLIRGGKNTEAFFGQGTRLTVV.